This is a list of T cell receptor beta chains from one sample in a study of PD-L1 blockade in urothelial cancer. The protocol was immunoSEQ multiplex PCR, while the TCRdb copy is restricted to in-frame clones and leaves out a portion. The top ten clones hold roughly 25% of a sample with around 43,000 clones, about 88% of them seen once. Sequencing used PBMCs, obtained around atezolizumab (anti-PD-L1) treatment. The origin of the receptors is a donor at least 40 years old with urothelial cancer. Each CDR3 is given with its conserved first and last residue. Each record gives: D gene, V gene, CDR3 length, clone size, J gene, CDR3 protein, CDR3 DNA. A D gene is named only where the DNA matches it firmly. Clone size is stated in some rows and not others, as once, few, many or a class when expanded.

NA	TRBV5-8	14	NA	TRBJ2-1	CASSLGGRRGEQFF	TGTGCCAGCAGCTTGGGGGGGCGACGGGGTGAGCAGTTCTTC
TRBD2	TRBV6-5	14	NA	TRBJ2-7	CASSYRTSGYEQYF	TGTGCCAGCAGTTACCGGACTAGCGGGTACGAGCAGTACTTC
NA	TRBV6-6	14	NA	TRBJ2-2	CASNPTEATGELFF	TGTGCCAGCAACCCCACGGAGGCCACCGGGGAGCTGTTTTTT
NA	TRBV6-6	14	NA	TRBJ2-4	CASSYSGSLNIQYF	TGTGCCAGCAGTTACTCGGGTAGCTTGAACATTCAGTACTTC
NA	TRBV15	14	once	TRBJ1-3	CATSRPGRGNTIYF	TGTGCCACCAGCAGGCCGGGGAGGGGAAACACCATATATTTT
NA	TRBV18	16	NA	TRBJ1-4	CASSPYNQATNEKLFF	TGTGCCAGCTCACCTTATAATCAGGCAACTAATGAAAAACTGTTTTTT
NA	TRBV7-2	14	once	TRBJ1-2	CASSLAGANYGYTF	TGTGCCAGCAGCTTGGCAGGGGCTAACTATGGCTACACCTTC
NA	TRBV7-2	13	NA	TRBJ2-7	CASSLGRGYEQYF	TGTGCCAGCAGCTTAGGCAGGGGATACGAGCAGTACTTC
TRBD1	TRBV7-2	12	NA	TRBJ1-2	CASSPTGQAKTF	TGTGCCAGCAGCCCAACAGGACAGGCAAAAACCTTC
TRBD2	TRBV4-3	16	few	TRBJ2-5	CASSQDVAGGVETQYF	TGCGCCAGCAGCCAAGATGTAGCGGGAGGTGTGGAGACCCAGTACTTC
NA	TRBV6-5	13	NA	TRBJ2-7	CASSLLAGYEQYF	TGTGCCAGCAGCCTCCTTGCGGGCTACGAGCAGTACTTC
NA	TRBV5-5	14	NA	TRBJ2-5	CASSPAGPQETQYF	TGTGCCAGCAGCCCCGCGGGGCCCCAAGAGACCCAGTACTTC
TRBD2	TRBV27	13	NA	TRBJ2-7	CASRASGTHEQYF	TGTGCCAGCAGGGCTAGCGGGACCCACGAGCAGTACTTC
NA	TRBV18	13	NA	TRBJ1-2	CASSPPSGDGYTF	TGTGCCAGCTCACCACCGTCAGGGGATGGCTACACCTTC
TRBD1	TRBV6-5	14	NA	TRBJ1-4	CASNTGQKNEKLFF	TGTGCCAGCAATACGGGACAGAAGAATGAAAAACTGTTTTTT
TRBD1	TRBV7-9	12	NA	TRBJ2-3	CASSPQGATQYF	TGTGCCAGCAGCCCTCAGGGGGCCACGCAGTATTTT
NA	TRBV11-2	16	once	TRBJ2-5	CASSLVGGAHHQTQYF	TGTGCCAGCAGCTTAGTGGGGGGGGCCCACCACCAGACCCAGTACTTC
TRBD2	TRBV7-9	15	NA	TRBJ2-7	CASSPGLAGGYEQYF	TGTGCCAGCAGCCCGGGACTAGCGGGCGGCTACGAGCAGTACTTC
NA	TRBV4-3	16	NA	TRBJ1-4	CASSQDLGAPNEKLFF	TGCGCCAGCAGCCAAGATTTGGGGGCCCCCAATGAAAAACTGTTTTTT
NA	TRBV15	13	NA	TRBJ2-7	CATSRHAGEEQYF	TGTGCCACCAGCAGACACGCGGGTGAAGAGCAGTACTTC
NA	TRBV19	14	NA	TRBJ1-5	CASCLGKGCQPQHF	TGTGCCAGTTGTCTGGGTAAGGGGTGTCAGCCCCAGCATTTT
TRBD2	TRBV5-4	15	NA	TRBJ2-5	CASSIQLAGQETQYF	TGTGCCAGCAGCATTCAACTAGCGGGTCAAGAGACCCAGTACTTC
TRBD2	TRBV11-2	19	NA	TRBJ2-5	CASSGPGTSGRARRETQYF	TGTGCCAGCAGCGGCCCCGGGACTAGCGGGAGGGCCAGGCGTGAGACCCAGTACTTC
NA	TRBV11-2	14	NA	TRBJ2-3	CASSFYRESGGQYF	TGTGCCAGCAGCTTTTATAGGGAGTCGGGTGGGCAGTATTTT
NA	TRBV27	15	once	TRBJ2-7	CASSLAGSPPYEQYF	TGTGCCAGCAGTTTGGCCGGGAGCCCACCCTACGAGCAGTACTTC
NA	TRBV2	13	NA	TRBJ1-1	CASYIRVNTEAFF	TGTGCCAGCTATATCAGGGTGAACACTGAAGCTTTCTTT
TRBD2	TRBV4-2	15	few	TRBJ2-3	CASSTSGPTGDTQYF	TGTGCCAGCAGCACTAGCGGCCCTACAGGGGATACGCAGTATTTT
TRBD1	TRBV5-1	14	NA	TRBJ1-4	CASSPDRVNEKLFF	TGCGCCAGCAGCCCGGACAGGGTAAATGAAAAACTGTTTTTT
TRBD1	TRBV19	19	few	TRBJ1-5	CASSLKPGQLAYSNQPQHF	TGTGCCAGTAGCCTGAAACCGGGACAGCTGGCCTATAGCAATCAGCCCCAGCATTTT
NA	TRBV2	16	NA	TRBJ1-2	CASSEVPWGGPYGYTF	TGTGCCAGCAGTGAAGTCCCGTGGGGAGGGCCCTATGGCTACACCTTC
TRBD2	TRBV9	15	NA	TRBJ2-1	CASRASGSSYNEQFF	TGTGCCAGCAGAGCAAGCGGGAGCTCCTACAATGAGCAGTTCTTC
TRBD1	TRBV5-1	15	few	TRBJ2-7	CASSLGGTGSGEQYF	TGCGCCAGCAGCTTGGGGGGGACAGGGAGTGGCGAGCAGTACTTC
TRBD2	TRBV4-3	21	NA	TRBJ2-6	CASSQHTLPGGPVSGANVLTF	TGCGCCAGCAGCCAACACACCCTTCCGGGGGGTCCAGTCTCTGGGGCCAACGTCCTGACTTTC
TRBD2	TRBV5-4	14	NA	TRBJ2-1	CASSLVTSGNEQFF	TGTGCCAGCAGCTTGGTTACTAGCGGCAATGAGCAGTTCTTC
NA	TRBV5-5	15	NA	TRBJ2-1	CASSSAAADHNEQFF	TGTGCCAGCAGCTCGGCAGCGGCAGACCACAATGAGCAGTTCTTC
TRBD2	TRBV7-2	14	NA	TRBJ2-1	CASMLGGRINEQFF	TGTGCCAGCATGCTAGGCGGGAGGATTAATGAGCAGTTCTTC
NA	TRBV4-2	16	NA	TRBJ1-1	CASSARGLGVNTEAFF	TGTGCCAGCAGCGCAAGGGGGTTAGGGGTGAACACTGAAGCTTTCTTT
NA	TRBV5-6	16	NA	TRBJ2-1	CASIPSWDSGRNEQFF	TGTGCCAGCATCCCCTCGTGGGACAGTGGGAGGAATGAGCAGTTCTTC
TRBD2	TRBV4-3	15	NA	TRBJ2-5	CASSQTSGSKKTQYF	TGCGCCAGCAGCCAGACTAGCGGGAGTAAAAAGACCCAGTACTTC
NA	TRBV6-4	16	NA	TRBJ2-2	CASSDGAGQNTGELFF	TGTGCCAGCAGTGACGGGGCGGGGCAGAACACCGGGGAGCTGTTTTTT
TRBD2	TRBV13	16	NA	TRBJ2-7	CASSPGLAGSTYEQYF	TGTGCCAGCAGCCCGGGACTAGCGGGGTCAACCTACGAGCAGTACTTC
TRBD2	TRBV30	16	once	TRBJ2-5	CAWSAWRGSGKETQYF	TGTGCCTGGAGCGCATGGCGGGGTAGCGGGAAAGAGACCCAGTACTTC
TRBD1	TRBV5-1	14	NA	TRBJ2-7	CASSGGQGANEQYF	TGCGCCAGCAGTGGGGGACAGGGGGCCAACGAGCAGTACTTC
NA	TRBV7-2	13	NA	TRBJ2-5	CASSLEVLETQYF	TGTGCCAGCAGCTTGGAGGTCCTGGAGACCCAGTACTTC
TRBD1	TRBV29-1	13	NA	TRBJ1-1	CSAADRRNTEAFF	TGCAGCGCCGCGGACAGGAGGAACACTGAAGCTTTCTTT
NA	TRBV5-1	14	NA	TRBJ1-2	CASSLVQGNYGYTF	TGCGCCAGCAGCTTGGTACAGGGCAACTATGGCTACACCTTC
TRBD2	TRBV6-1	13	NA	TRBJ2-7	CASRTSGIYEQYF	TGTGCCAGCAGAACTAGCGGGATCTACGAGCAGTACTTC
NA	TRBV18	15	NA	TRBJ2-3	CASSPGHRDTDTQYF	TGTGCCAGCTCACCAGGACACAGGGACACAGATACGCAGTATTTT
NA	TRBV19	13	NA	TRBJ1-5	CASSESGRQPQHF	TGTGCCAGTAGTGAATCCGGGAGGCAGCCCCAGCATTTT
NA	TRBV11-2	13	NA	TRBJ1-4	CASRTTGGEKLFF	TGTGCCAGCAGGACGACGGGAGGGGAAAAACTGTTTTTT
NA	TRBV7-2	11	NA	TRBJ1-1	CASSPWGEAFF	TGTGCCAGCAGCCCCTGGGGCGAAGCTTTCTTT
NA	TRBV7-9	16	NA	TRBJ2-2	CASSLVPGLSLVQLFF	TGTGCCAGCAGTTTGGTCCCGGGACTTTCCCTGGTGCAGCTGTTTTTT
TRBD2	TRBV11-2	15	NA	TRBJ2-3	CASSPGRGGTDTQYF	TGTGCCAGCAGCCCCGGGAGGGGGGGCACAGATACGCAGTATTTT
TRBD1	TRBV9	15	few	TRBJ1-2	CASSEATGSYYGYTF	TGTGCCAGCAGCGAGGCGACAGGGTCGTACTATGGCTACACCTTC